Shown below are 20 T cell receptor beta chains from a single sample sequenced in a study of T-cell memory formation after mild COVID-19. In TCRdb, the 5' RACE reads were re-called with MiXCR into one record per CDR3 protein. Of 150,000 or so distinct CDR3 sequences listed, about 14% are singletons. Input material: PBMCs or a T cell subset sorted from them (not recorded which). The receptors here all came from an adult woman who had mild COVID-19 (a few samples of this study predate the infection). Cell type and time point are not known.

This clonotype was counted only a few times. The V call is TRBV5-4, the J call TRBJ2-5; 7 bases fit TRBD1. CDR3 size: 14 residues. After removal of 2 bases from V and 5 bases from J, the junction contained 6 bases not matched to a gene. The germline CDR1 and CDR2 sequences are SGHNT and YYREEE (reference sequence). The CDR3 reads CASSFGQEVETQYF. The CDR3 DNA reads TGTGCCAGCAGCTTCGGACAGGAGGTCGAGACCCAGTACTTC.

The chain is built from TRBV6-6 and TRBJ2-3, with 7 bases fitting TRBD2. The trim removed 2 bases at V and 3 bases at J, leaving 8 bases unmatched. The CDR3 length is 16 residues. Germline lookup yields CDR1 MNHNY and CDR2 SVGAGI (reference sequence). DNA for the CDR3: TGTGCCAGCAGTTACGAGGGCGGGGGTATAACAGATACGCAGTATTTT. This encodes CASSYEGGGITDTQYF.

The chain uses TRBV12-3 or TRBV12-4 and TRBJ2-2; no definite D call. The CDR3 extends over 14 amino acids. The V gene lost 8 bases and the J gene lost 0 bases, with 10 bases spanning the gap. The CDR3 bases are TGTGCCAGCTTGCGAGGAACGAACACCGGGGAGCTGTTTTTT. Residues: CASLRGTNTGELFF.

This clonotype was picked up a small number of times. The rearrangement links TRBV24-1 to TRBJ2-7; tentatively, D is TRBD2 (5 bases). The CDR3 has 12 amino acids. V was shortened by 2 bases and J by 5 bases, with 6 bases between the two germline ends. The germline CDR1 and CDR2 sequences are KGHDR and SFDVKD. CDR3 sequence reads: CATSDWENEQYF. The CDR3 nucleotides are TGTGCCACCAGTGATTGGGAGAACGAGCAGTACTTC.

The chain is built from TRBV5-4 and TRBJ1-1; D is unresolved. The CDR3 sequence is 14 residues long. Trimming removed 3 bases from V and 1 base from J, with 10 bases in between. Per the germline V gene, CDR1 is SGHNT and CDR2 is YYREEE (reference sequence). The CDR3 region is CASSSTDGNTEAFF. The CDR3 nucleotides are TGTGCCAGCAGCTCTACAGACGGGAACACTGAAGCTTTCTTT.

A few counts support this clonotype. The CDR3 DNA reads TGCAGCGTTGAAGGGACAGGGACAAGCACAGATACGCAGTATTTT. This sequence encodes CSVEGTGTSTDTQYF. The V gene is TRBV29-1, the J gene TRBJ2-3, with 8 nucleotides matching TRBD1. With V trimmed by 1 base and J by 0 bases, 3 bases remained unmatched. Germline CDR1 is SQVTM and CDR2 is ANQGSEA. CDR3 length: 15 residues.

This clonotype showed up just a few times. This chain joins TRBV25-1 and TRBJ2-5, with D uncertain. The length of the CDR3 is 10 residues. Trimming removed 6 bases from V and 3 bases from J, with 2 bases in between. Germline-derived CDR1 and CDR2 are MGHDK and SYGVNS. CDR3 in DNA: TGTGCCAGCAGAAAAGAGACCCAGTACTTC. It codes for CASRKETQYF.

This clonotype has only a few counts. The chain joins TRBV2 to TRBJ2-2; 11 positions agree with TRBD1. This CDR3 is built from 16 residues. Germline CDR1 reads SNHLY; CDR2 reads FYNNEI. V lost 7 bases, J lost 4 bases, and 8 bases stayed unmatched. The CDR3 loop reads CASKGQGASGTGELFF. The CDR3 coding sequence is TGTGCCAGCAAAGGACAGGGGGCCTCGGGCACCGGGGAGCTGTTTTTT. Full variable domain (outside the CDR3, taken from reference TRBV2 and TRBJ2-2): EPEVTQTPSHQVTQMGQEVILRCVPISNHLYFYWYRQILGQKVEFLVSFYNNEISEKSEIFDDQFSVERPDGSNFTLKIRSTKLEDSAMYFCASKGQGASGTGELFFGEGSRLTVL.

This chain links TRBV6-5 with TRBJ1-4; TRBD1 matches at 9 bases. J was trimmed by 8 bases and V by 6 bases; bases with no gene match: 7. The CDR3 extends over 14 amino acids. CDR1 MNHEY and CDR2 SVGAGI come from the germline V gene. The CDR3 DNA reads TGTGCCAGCAGCGGGACAGGGAGAGGAGAAAAACTGTTTTTT. It yields the protein CASSGTGRGEKLFF.

This rearrangement joins TRBV20-1 to TRBJ2-7; either TRBD1 or TRBD2 may fit D (5 bases each). From germline, CDR1 is DFQATT and CDR2 SNEGSKA (reference sequence). The V and J ends lost 6 bases and 2 bases respectively, with 17 bases between them. There are 14 residues in the CDR3. CDR3: CSALPRDQTYEQYF. The CDR3 nucleotides are TGCAGTGCGCTCCCCCGGGACCAGACCTACGAGCAGTACTTC.

This clonotype has more than one count but fewer than ten. The chain uses TRBV4-1 and TRBJ2-1; TRBD2 is a possible D gene (7 bases). The germline V gene encodes CDR1 MGHRA and CDR2 YSYEKL. V lost 0 bases to trimming and J lost 4 bases, with 10 bases between them. The CDR3 extends over 15 amino acids. The CDR3 is CASSQERGPYNEQFF. CDR3 nucleotide sequence: TGCGCCAGCAGCCAAGAGCGGGGGCCATACAATGAGCAGTTCTTC.

The V gene is TRBV18, the J gene TRBJ2-2, with D possibly TRBD2 on 5 matching bases. The germline V gene encodes CDR1 KGHSH and CDR2 LQKENI. The CDR3 totals 16 residues. V lost 0 bases, J lost 2 bases, and 10 bases lay in between. The CDR3 DNA sequence: TGTGCCAGCTCACCACCGGGAGCTCTAAACACCGGGGAGCTGTTTTTT. This codes for CASSPPGALNTGELFF.

This clonotype has a handful of counts. The V and J genes are TRBV6-5 and TRBJ1-1, with a weak D call TRBD1 (6 bases). The CDR3 has 15 amino acids. Trimming stripped 2 bases from V and 4 bases from J, with 14 bases between. Germline CDR1 and CDR2: MNHEY and SVGAGI. CDR3 in DNA: TGTGCCAGCAGTTACGTTCTTGGGGGGCTCACTGAAGCTTTCTTT. Its translation: CASSYVLGGLTEAFF.

The chain carries TRBV3-1 and TRBJ2-1; 7 bases fit TRBD1. CDR1 is LGHDT and CDR2 is YNNKEL in the germline V gene (reference sequence). With V trimmed by 2 bases and J by 0 bases, 4 bases remained unmatched. The CDR3 loop spans 16 amino acids. CDR3 DNA: TGTGCCAGCAGCCAAAAGGGGGCGAGCTCCTACAATGAGCAGTTCTTC. This encodes CASSQKGASSYNEQFF.

J is TRBJ1-2 and V is TRBV28, with D possibly being TRBD1 (5 bases). This CDR3 has 15 amino acids. Trimming removed 7 bases at V and 0 bases at J, with 15 bases between. Germline CDR1 and CDR2: MDHEN and SYDVKM. In DNA, the CDR3 is TGTGCCAGCACCAAATTGGACATAGCTAACTATGGCTACACCTTC. This codes for CASTKLDIANYGYTF.

A few counts support this clonotype. The rearrangement joins TRBV20-1 to TRBJ2-1; the D gene is possibly TRBD2 (7 bases). The CDR3 totals 14 residues. The V end lost 3 bases, the J end lost 4 bases, and 13 bases lay between the germline ends. Germline lookup yields CDR1 DFQATT and CDR2 SNEGSKA (reference sequence). The CDR3 DNA follows: TGCAGTGCTAGGGGGGGGCCAGATTACAATGAGCAGTTCTTC. Its translation is CSARGGPDYNEQFF.

This clonotype was found a few times. The chain links TRBV11-3 to TRBJ2-3; D uncertain. This CDR3 is 14 amino acids long. Trimming cost V 3 bases and J 0 bases, with 7 bases left between them. The germline V gene encodes CDR1 SGHNT and CDR2 YENEEA. The CDR3 here is CASSFGRSTDTQYF. As DNA, the CDR3 is TGTGCCAGCAGCTTCGGAAGGAGCACAGATACGCAGTATTTT.

In its sample, this clonotype was seen a few times. V gene TRBV7-3 combines with J gene TRBJ2-7, with 15 bases aligning to TRBD2. This CDR3 is 20 amino acids long. Germline V CDR1 and CDR2: SGHTA, FQGTGA. V lost 5 bases, J lost 4 bases, and 18 bases stayed unmatched. CDR3 nucleotides: TGTGCCAGCAGCACAGACGAACCGGGACTAGCGGGAGGATTAGTTTACGAGCAGTACTTC. This translates into CASSTDEPGLAGGLVYEQYF.

V usage is TRBV5-7 and J usage is TRBJ2-1; TRBD2 matches 8 bases. TRBV5-7 is treated as an ORF (open reading frame) with a function not yet certain. This CDR3 has 19 residues. Trimming took 4 bases from V and 4 from J; bases not matched to a gene: 19. The CDR3 reads CASSPCERGLSSGYNEQFF. Written as DNA, the CDR3 is TGTGCCAGCAGCCCATGCGAGCGGGGGCTCTCTTCTGGATACAATGAGCAGTTCTTC.

This rearrangement joins TRBV24-1 to TRBJ2-3, with 8 bases that match TRBD1. The V gene's germline CDR1 is KGHDR and CDR2 SFDVKD. This CDR3 contains 24 residues. With V trimmed by 5 bases and J by 2 bases, 32 bases remained unmatched. CDR3 in amino acids: CATSAHLSRNPGQARRTNTDTQYF. CDR3 coding DNA: TGTGCCACCAGTGCTCACCTCTCACGGAACCCGGGACAGGCCCGGAGGACGAACACAGATACGCAGTATTTT.